Each of the 17 T cell receptor beta chains below was sequenced from the same sample in a study of OX40 agonist ivuxolimab in advanced cancers. TCRdb's copy holds only in-frame clones and misses some; the assay was immunoSEQ multiplex PCR. In the table there are tens of thousands of clones, 77% of which are singletons. The sample was CD4+ or CD8+ T cells sorted from blood, taken in a trial of the OX40 agonist ivuxolimab. Receptors originate from an adult with an advanced solid tumor such as melanoma, head and neck, liver or kidney cancer.

The chain employs TRBV6-6 and TRBJ1-5, with 12 positions matching TRBD1. CDR1 is MNHNY and CDR2 is SVGAGI in the germline V gene (reference sequence). With V trimmed by 6 bases and J by 4 bases, 4 bases remained unmatched. The CDR3 covers 15 residues. This CDR3 reads CASSAGQGANQPQHF. The CDR3 bases are TGTGCCAGCAGCGCGGGACAGGGGGCGAATCAGCCCCAGCATTTT.

This clone was counted a single time. The chain uses TRBV28 and TRBJ1-2, with D tentatively TRBD1 (6 bases). Deletions cut 6 bases from V and 3 bases from J, with 20 bases between. The CDR3 contains 16 residues. CDR1 and CDR2 (germline): MDHEN, SYDVKM. For the CDR3, the DNA is TGTGCCAGCAGAACCCGGGACACAGTAGGCGACTATGGCTACACCTTC. Translated: CASRTRDTVGDYGYTF.

This clone showed up just once. The chain links TRBV28 to TRBJ2-5, with 7 nucleotides matching TRBD1. V lost 4 bases to trimming and J lost 1 base; unmatched junction nucleotides: 3. This CDR3 spans 14 amino acids. Germline V gives CDR1 MDHEN, CDR2 SYDVKM. The CDR3 nucleotides are TGTGCCAGCAGTTGGGGACAGACCCAAGAGACCCAGTACTTC. Translation gives CASSWGQTQETQYF.

The chain employs TRBV5-6 and TRBJ2-2, with 12 bases aligning to TRBD1. V was pared by 4 bases and J by 7 bases, with 8 bases of the junction left unmatched. The CDR3 consists of 16 residues. The germline V gene encodes CDR1 SGHDT and CDR2 YYEEEE. CDR3 DNA sequence: TGTGCCAGCAGCCCCCGGGACAGGGGGCGCATCGGGGAGCTGTTTTTT. Amino acids: CASSPRDRGRIGELFF.

The chain's CDR3 is CASSPQTGYGYTF. Here the CDR3 DNA reads TGCGCCAGCAGCCCCCAGACCGGCTATGGCTACACCTTC. The rearrangement uses TRBV5-1 and TRBJ1-2; D is ambiguous. The CDR3 covers 13 residues. Germline V gene data show CDR1 as SGHRS and CDR2 as YFSETQ. V dropped 4 bases and J dropped 4 bases, with 11 bases sitting between them.

This clone was observed a handful of times. This chain joins TRBV18 and TRBJ1-2, with D possibly being TRBD1 (5 bases). Germline CDR1 KGHSH, CDR2 LQKENI. CDR3 size: 13 residues. V lost 7 bases and J 7 bases, leaving 16 bases between the germline ends. The CDR3 DNA is TGTGCCAGCTGCGAGTGGGGGGAGAGTGGCTACACCTTC. Translation gives CASCEWGESGYTF.

The chain joins TRBV28 to TRBJ2-1; 9 nucleotides line up with TRBD2. With V trimmed by 5 bases and J by 3 bases, 5 bases remained unmatched. The CDR3 loop spans 15 amino acids. Germline CDR1 and CDR2: MDHEN and SYDVKM. The CDR3 sequence is CASSRLADYYNEQFF. In nucleotides, the CDR3 is TGTGCCAGCAGTAGACTAGCGGACTACTACAATGAGCAGTTCTTC.

The V call is TRBV5-1, the J call TRBJ1-2; 8 positions match TRBD1. J lost 6 bases, V lost 2 bases, and 3 bases had no gene match. The CDR3 has 13 residues. Germline loops: CDR1 SGHRS, CDR2 YFSETQ. The CDR3 region has the DNA TGCGCCAGCAGCTTATCGACAGGGGATGGCTACACCTTC. Residues: CASSLSTGDGYTF.

The chain links TRBV5-1 to TRBJ2-7; 9 nucleotides match TRBD1. CDR1 SGHRS and CDR2 YFSETQ come from the germline V gene. The junction had 7 bases not matched to a gene; V was cut back by 4 bases and J by 5 bases. The CDR3 consists of 14 residues. The CDR3 DNA sequence: TGCGCCAGCAGCGCACGGGACAGGGCCGACGAGCAGTACTTC. It specifies CASSARDRADEQYF.

The J gene is TRBJ2-5, the V gene TRBV5-1, with a possible D match to TRBD2 (5 bases). Germline CDR1 and CDR2: SGHRS and YFSETQ. V lost 4 bases, J lost 2 bases, and 9 bases lay in between. This CDR3 has 13 amino acids. The CDR3 spells CASSQWEQETQYF. The CDR3 DNA is TGCGCCAGCAGCCAGTGGGAGCAAGAGACCCAGTACTTC.

The gene calls are TRBV28 and TRBJ2-3; D may be TRBD2 (5 bases). V gave up 3 bases and J gave up 2 bases, with 12 bases separating them. This CDR3 is 15 amino acids long. CDR1 is MDHEN and CDR2 is SYDVKM in the germline V gene. DNA of the CDR3: TGTGCCAGCAGTTTTGGGAAAGCGGCCACAGATACGCAGTATTTT. Amino acid sequence: CASSFGKAATDTQYF.

The rearrangement uses TRBV7-8 and TRBJ1-3; weak D call: TRBD1 (6 bases). The CDR3 spans 14 residues. V dropped 6 bases and J dropped 4 bases, with 13 bases sitting between them. Germline V lookup: CDR1 SGHVS, CDR2 FQNEAQ. CDR3 in amino acids: CASSHREGGNTIYF. In DNA form, the CDR3 reads TGTGCCAGCAGTCACAGGGAGGGCGGAAACACCATATATTTT.

The CDR3 protein is CASSLGGFSGNTIYF. CDR3 bases: TGTGCCAGCAGCTTAGGCGGGTTTTCTGGAAACACCATATATTTT. The rearrangement joins TRBV7-9 to TRBJ1-3, with no clear D. Trimming left V 1 base short and J 1 base short, with 8 bases between. CDR3 length: 15 residues. CDR1 and CDR2 from the germline V gene are SEHNR and FQNEAQ (reference sequence).

The gene calls are TRBV19 and TRBJ1-5, with D tentatively TRBD1 (5 bases). The CDR3 is made up of 14 amino acids. The V end was cut by 6 bases, the J end by 3 bases, with 12 bases between. Germline CDR1 and CDR2: LNHDA and SQIVND (reference sequence). CDR3: CASRNDRDNQPQHF. The CDR3 nucleotides are TGTGCCAGTAGAAATGACAGAGACAATCAGCCCCAGCATTTT.

The chain recombines TRBV7-9 with TRBJ2-4, with D possibly matching TRBD1 (5 bases). From germline, CDR1 is SEHNR and CDR2 FQNEAQ (reference sequence). The V and J ends lost 2 bases and 1 base respectively, with 15 bases between them. This CDR3 contains 17 residues. The chain's CDR3 is CASSLPQGNFAKNIQYF. CDR3 nucleotide sequence: TGTGCCAGCAGCTTACCTCAGGGAAATTTTGCCAAAAACATTCAGTACTTC.

The chain couples TRBV4-1 to TRBJ2-7; D remains ambiguous. The ends were cut back, 1 base at V and 5 bases at J, with 12 bases in the middle. Germline loops: CDR1 MGHRA, CDR2 YSYEKL. The CDR3 totals 14 residues. CDR3 nucleotides: TGCGCCAGCAGCCAAGCTTCCCCATGGGACGAGCAGTACTTC. This codes for CASSQASPWDEQYF.

V usage is TRBV11-2 and J usage is TRBJ2-5; possible D gene TRBD1, 5 bases. Germline-derived CDR1 and CDR2 are SGHAT and FQNNGV. Trimming took 7 bases from V and 1 from J, leaving 19 bases between them. The CDR3 extends over 16 amino acids. Here the CDR3 reads CASTSRHATAQETQYF. CDR3 nucleotide sequence: TGTGCCAGCACCTCGAGGCACGCGACAGCCCAAGAGACCCAGTACTTC. Filled out from reference TRBV11-2 and TRBJ2-5, the complete variable domain reads EAGVAQSPRYKIIEKRQSVAFWCNPISGHATLYWYQQILGQGPKLLIQFQNNGVVDDSQLPKDRFSAERLKGVDSTLKIQPAKLEDSAVYLCASTSRHATAQETQYFGPGTRLLVL.